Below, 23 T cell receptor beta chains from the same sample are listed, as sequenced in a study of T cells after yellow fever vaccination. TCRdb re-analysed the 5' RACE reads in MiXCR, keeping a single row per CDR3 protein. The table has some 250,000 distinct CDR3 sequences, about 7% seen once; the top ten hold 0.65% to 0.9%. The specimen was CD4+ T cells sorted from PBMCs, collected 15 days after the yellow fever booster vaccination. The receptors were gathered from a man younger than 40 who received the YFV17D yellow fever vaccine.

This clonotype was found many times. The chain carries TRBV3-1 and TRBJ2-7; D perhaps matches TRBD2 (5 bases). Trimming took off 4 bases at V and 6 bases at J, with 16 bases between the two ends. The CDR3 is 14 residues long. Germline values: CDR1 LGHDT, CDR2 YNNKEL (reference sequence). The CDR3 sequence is CASSPRRRGGEQYF. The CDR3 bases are TGTGCCAGCAGCCCCCGACGTCGAGGAGGCGAGCAGTACTTC.

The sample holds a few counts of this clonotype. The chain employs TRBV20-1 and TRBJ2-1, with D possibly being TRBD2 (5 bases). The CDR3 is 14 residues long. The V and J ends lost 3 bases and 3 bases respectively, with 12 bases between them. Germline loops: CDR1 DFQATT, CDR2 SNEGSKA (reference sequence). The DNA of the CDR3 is TGCAGTGCTAGCCCTACAAGCGGCTACAATGAGCAGTTCTTC. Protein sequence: CSASPTSGYNEQFF.

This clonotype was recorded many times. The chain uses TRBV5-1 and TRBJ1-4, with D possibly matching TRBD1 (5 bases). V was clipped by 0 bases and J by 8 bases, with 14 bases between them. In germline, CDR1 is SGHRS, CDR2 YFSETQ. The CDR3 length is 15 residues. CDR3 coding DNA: TGCGCCAGCAGCTTGGGATCGGCAGGGAACGAAAAACTGTTTTTT. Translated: CASSLGSAGNEKLFF. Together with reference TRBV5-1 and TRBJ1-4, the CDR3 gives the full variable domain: KAGVTQTPRYLIKTRGQQVTLSCSPISGHRSVSWYQQTPGQGLQFLFEYFSETQRNKGNFPGRFSGRQFSNSRSEMNVSTLELGDSALYLCASSLGSAGNEKLFFGSGTQLSVL.

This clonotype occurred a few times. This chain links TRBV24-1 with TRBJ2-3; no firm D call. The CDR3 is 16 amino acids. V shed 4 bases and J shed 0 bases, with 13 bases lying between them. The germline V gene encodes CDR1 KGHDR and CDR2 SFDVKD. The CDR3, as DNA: TGTGCCACCAGTGACTCCCCCGGAACAAGCACAGATACGCAGTATTTT. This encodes CATSDSPGTSTDTQYF.

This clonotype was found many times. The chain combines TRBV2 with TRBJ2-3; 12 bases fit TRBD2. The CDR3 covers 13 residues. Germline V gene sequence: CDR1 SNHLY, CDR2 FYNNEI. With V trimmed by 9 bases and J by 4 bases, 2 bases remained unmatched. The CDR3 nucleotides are TGTGCCAGTCGGACTAGCGGGGCAGATACGCAGTATTTT. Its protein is CASRTSGADTQYF.

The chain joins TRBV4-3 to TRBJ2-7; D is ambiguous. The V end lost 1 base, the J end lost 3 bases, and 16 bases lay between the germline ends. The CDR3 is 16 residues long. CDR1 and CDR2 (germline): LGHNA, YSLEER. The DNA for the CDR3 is TGCGCCAGCAGCCAAGTAAAAGAACGGTTGGGCTACGAGCAGTACTTC. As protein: CASSQVKERLGYEQYF.

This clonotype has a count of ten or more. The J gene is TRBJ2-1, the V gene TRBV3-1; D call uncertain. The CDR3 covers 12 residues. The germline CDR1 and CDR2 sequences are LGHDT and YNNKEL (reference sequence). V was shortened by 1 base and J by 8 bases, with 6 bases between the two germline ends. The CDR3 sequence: CASSQGIDEQFF. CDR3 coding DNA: TGTGCCAGCAGCCAAGGCATAGATGAGCAGTTCTTC.

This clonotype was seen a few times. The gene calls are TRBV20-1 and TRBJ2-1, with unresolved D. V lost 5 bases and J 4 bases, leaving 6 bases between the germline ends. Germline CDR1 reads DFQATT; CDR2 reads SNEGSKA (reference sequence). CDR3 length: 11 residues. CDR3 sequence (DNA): TGCAGTGCTGGAACTTACAATGAGCAGTTCTTC. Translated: CSAGTYNEQFF.

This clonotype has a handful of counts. The CDR3 spells CASSYLASSGYF. The CDR3 nucleotides read TGTGCCAGCTCCTACTTAGCAAGCTCGGGGTATTTT. The gene calls are TRBV6-5 and TRBJ2-3; unclear D gene. From germline, CDR1 is MNHEY and CDR2 SVGAGI. The CDR3 totals 12 residues. Trimming cost V 8 bases and J 14 bases, with 20 bases left between them.

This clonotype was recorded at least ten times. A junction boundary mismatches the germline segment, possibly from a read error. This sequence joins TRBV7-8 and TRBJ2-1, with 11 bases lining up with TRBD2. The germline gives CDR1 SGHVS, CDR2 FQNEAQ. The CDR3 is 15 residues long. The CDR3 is CASSWASGGYTEQFF. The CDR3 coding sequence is TGTGCCAGCAGCTGGGCTAGCGGGGGGTACACTGAGCAGTTCTTC. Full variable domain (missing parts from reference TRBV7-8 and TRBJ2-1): GAGVSQSPRYKVAKRGQDVALRCDPISGHVSLFWYQQALGQGPEFLTYFQNEAQLDKSGLPSDRFFAERPEGSVSTLKIQRTQQEDSAVYLCASSWASGGYTEQFFGPGTRLTVL.

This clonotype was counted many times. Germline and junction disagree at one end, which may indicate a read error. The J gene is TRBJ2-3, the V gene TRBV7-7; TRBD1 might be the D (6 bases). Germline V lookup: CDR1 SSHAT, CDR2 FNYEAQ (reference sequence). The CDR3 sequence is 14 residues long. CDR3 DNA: TGTGCTAGCAGCTTAGGGCAGGGGCAAGATACGCAGTATTTT. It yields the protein CASSLGQGQDTQYF.

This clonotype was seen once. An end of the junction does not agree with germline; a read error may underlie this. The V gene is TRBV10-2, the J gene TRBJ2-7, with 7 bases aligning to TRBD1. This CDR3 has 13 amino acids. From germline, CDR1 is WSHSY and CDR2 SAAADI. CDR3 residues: CVSSESGGYEQYF. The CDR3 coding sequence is TGCGTCAGCAGTGAGTCAGGGGGCTACGAGCAGTACTTC.

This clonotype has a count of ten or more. CDR3 loop: CASSYDGDTQYF. In nucleotides, the CDR3 is TGTGCCAGCAGTTACGATGGGGATACGCAGTATTTT. The chain recombines TRBV6-2 or TRBV6-3 with TRBJ2-3, with D unresolved. Trimming left V 2 bases short and J 6 bases short, with 6 bases between. Germline V lookup: CDR1 MNHEY, CDR2 SVGEGT. This CDR3 is 12 amino acids long.

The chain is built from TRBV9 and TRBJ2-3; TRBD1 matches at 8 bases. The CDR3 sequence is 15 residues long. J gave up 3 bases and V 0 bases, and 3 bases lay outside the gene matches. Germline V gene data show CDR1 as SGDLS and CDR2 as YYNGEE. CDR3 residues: CASSVGTGNTDTQYF. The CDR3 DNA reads TGTGCCAGCAGCGTAGGGACAGGGAATACAGATACGCAGTATTTT. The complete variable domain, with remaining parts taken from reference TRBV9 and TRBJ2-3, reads DSGVTQTPKHLITATGQRVTLRCSPRSGDLSVYWYQQSLDQGLQFLIQYYNGEERAKGNILERFSAQQFPDLHSELNLSSLELGDSALYFCASSVGTGNTDTQYFGPGTRLTVL.

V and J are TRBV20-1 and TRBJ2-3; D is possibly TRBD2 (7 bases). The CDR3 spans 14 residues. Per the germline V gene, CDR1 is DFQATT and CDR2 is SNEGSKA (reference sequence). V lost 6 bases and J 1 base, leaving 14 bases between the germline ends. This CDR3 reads CSARGGDGTDTQYF. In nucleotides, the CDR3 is TGCAGTGCGAGGGGGGGGGACGGCACAGATACGCAGTATTTT.

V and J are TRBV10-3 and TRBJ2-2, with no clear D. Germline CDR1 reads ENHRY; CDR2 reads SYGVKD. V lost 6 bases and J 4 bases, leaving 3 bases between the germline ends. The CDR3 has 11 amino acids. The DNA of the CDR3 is TGTGCCATCAGGTTCACCGGGGAGCTGTTTTTT. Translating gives CAIRFTGELFF.

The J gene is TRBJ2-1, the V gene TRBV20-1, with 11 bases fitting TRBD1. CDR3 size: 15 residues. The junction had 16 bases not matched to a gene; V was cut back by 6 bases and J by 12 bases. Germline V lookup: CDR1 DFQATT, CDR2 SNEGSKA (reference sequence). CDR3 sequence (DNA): TGCAGTGCCCGCCCGGGACAGGGGGAGCCCGGGGGGCAGTTCTTC. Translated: CSARPGQGEPGGQFF.

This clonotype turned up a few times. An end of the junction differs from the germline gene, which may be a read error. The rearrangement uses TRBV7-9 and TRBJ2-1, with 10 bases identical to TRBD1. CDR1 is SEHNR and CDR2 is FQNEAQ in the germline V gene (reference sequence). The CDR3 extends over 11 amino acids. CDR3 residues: CASSFWTGGIF. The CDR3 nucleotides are TGTGCCAGCAGCTTTTGGACAGGGGGGATCTTC.

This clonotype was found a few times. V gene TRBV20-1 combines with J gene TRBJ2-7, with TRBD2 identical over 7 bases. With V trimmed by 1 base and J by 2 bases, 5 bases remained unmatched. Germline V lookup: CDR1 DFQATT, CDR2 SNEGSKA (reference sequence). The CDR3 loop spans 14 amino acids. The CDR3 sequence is CSARGTGGTYEQYF. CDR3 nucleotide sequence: TGCAGTGCTAGAGGGACGGGGGGTACCTACGAGCAGTACTTC.

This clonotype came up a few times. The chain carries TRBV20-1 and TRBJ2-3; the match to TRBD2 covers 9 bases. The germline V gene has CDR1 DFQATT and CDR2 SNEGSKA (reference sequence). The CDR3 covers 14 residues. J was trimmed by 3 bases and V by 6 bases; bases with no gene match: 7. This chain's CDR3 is CSALGGRGTDTQYF. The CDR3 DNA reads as TGCAGTGCCCTGGGCGGGAGGGGGACAGATACGCAGTATTTT.

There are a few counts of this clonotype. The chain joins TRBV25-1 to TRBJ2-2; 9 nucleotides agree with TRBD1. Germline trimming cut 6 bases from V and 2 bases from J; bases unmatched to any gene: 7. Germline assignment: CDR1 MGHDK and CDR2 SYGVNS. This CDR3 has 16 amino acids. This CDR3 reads CASRRQGVTNTGELFF. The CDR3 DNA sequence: TGTGCCAGCAGGAGACAGGGGGTGACCAACACCGGGGAGCTGTTTTTT. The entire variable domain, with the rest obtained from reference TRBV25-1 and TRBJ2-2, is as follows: EADIYQTPRYLVIGTGKKITLECSQTMGHDKMYWYQQDPGMELHLIHYSYGVNSTEKGDLSSESTVSRIRTEHFPLTLESARPSHTSQYLCASRRQGVTNTGELFFGEGSRLTVL.

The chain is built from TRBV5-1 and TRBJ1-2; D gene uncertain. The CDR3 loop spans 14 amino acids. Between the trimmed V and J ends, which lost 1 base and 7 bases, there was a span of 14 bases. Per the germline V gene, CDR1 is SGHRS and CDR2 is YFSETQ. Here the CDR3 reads CASSLYKLGSGYTF. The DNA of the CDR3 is TGCGCCAGCAGCTTGTACAAGCTCGGGAGTGGCTACACCTTC.

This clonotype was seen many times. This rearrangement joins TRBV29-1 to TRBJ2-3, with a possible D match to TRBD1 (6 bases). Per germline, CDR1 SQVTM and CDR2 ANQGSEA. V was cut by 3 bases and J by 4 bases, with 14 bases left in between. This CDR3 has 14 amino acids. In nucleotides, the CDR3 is TGCAGCGTTGATCGCAGGGGACGCGCAGATACGCAGTATTTT. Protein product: CSVDRRGRADTQYF.